The 4 T cell receptor beta chains below were found in one sample sequenced in a study of beta chain features in type 1 diabetes (dated by TCRdb to 2017 to 2018). Library preparation employed the immunoSEQ multiplex PCR assay. The entire isolated RNA was reverse transcribed using the High Capacity cDNA Reverse Transcription Kit, and thus expressed TCRB transcripts were sequenced. Drawn from immuneACCESS, this table holds only the in-frame rearrangements with V and J called that TCRdb kept. Clones are partly lost; checked studies trace under half to an unresolved V gene and leave the rest unexplained. The sample table holds over 700,000 clones, of which 15% to 20% were seen once. Jointly, the top ten make up 0.023% of the sample. Material for sequencing was naive CD4+ T cells from blood. Explained via the paper, the cell subset or site label denotes: true naive CD4+ T cells. The receptors stem from a woman in her late teens or twenties in good health.

This clone turned up a few times. The J gene is TRBJ2-1, the V gene TRBV18; 13 bases align to TRBD2. The V gene's germline CDR1 is KGHSH and CDR2 LQKENI. V shed 3 bases, J shed 6 bases, and the junction held 11 bases outside the gene matches. The CDR3 has 18 residues. The DNA for the CDR3 is TGTGCCAGCTCACCCCCGGGACTAGCGGGGCCTGGGACCAATGAGCAGTTCTTC. Translated: CASSPPGLAGPGTNEQFF. Full variable domain (missing parts from reference TRBV18 and TRBJ2-1): NAGVMQNPRHLVRRRGQEARLRCSPMKGHSHVYWYRQLPEEGLKFMVYLQKENIIDESGMPKERFSAEFPKEGPSILRIQQVVRGDSAAYFCASSPPGLAGPGTNEQFFGPGTRLTVL.

The chain has TRBV2 and TRBJ2-6; D gene unclear. Germline V gives CDR1 SNHLY, CDR2 FYNNEI. The V end was cut by 4 bases, the J end by 3 bases, with 7 bases between. This CDR3 contains 14 residues. The CDR3, as DNA: TGTGCCAGCAGTGCCGGCGGTGGGGCCAACGTCCTGACTTTC. Its protein product is CASSAGGGANVLTF.

The chain combines TRBV7-2 with TRBJ2-2, with 15 bases that match TRBD2. Germline V gives CDR1 SGHTA, CDR2 FQGNSA. This CDR3 is 19 amino acids long. V shed 6 bases, J shed 4 bases, and the junction held 12 bases outside the gene matches. CDR3 loop: CASRQPGLAGGRGTGELFF. The CDR3 DNA sequence: TGTGCCAGCAGACAACCGGGACTAGCGGGAGGTCGAGGCACCGGGGAGCTGTTTTTT.

A few counts support this clone. DNA of the CDR3: TGTGCCAGCAGCTTAGAGGCGGGGAATCAGCCCCAGCATTTT. Translated, it gives CASSLEAGNQPQHF. V is TRBV11-2 and J is TRBJ1-5; unclear D gene. Germline CDR1 SGHAT, CDR2 FQNNGV. V lost 0 bases and J 4 bases, leaving 7 bases between the germline ends. The CDR3 consists of 14 residues.